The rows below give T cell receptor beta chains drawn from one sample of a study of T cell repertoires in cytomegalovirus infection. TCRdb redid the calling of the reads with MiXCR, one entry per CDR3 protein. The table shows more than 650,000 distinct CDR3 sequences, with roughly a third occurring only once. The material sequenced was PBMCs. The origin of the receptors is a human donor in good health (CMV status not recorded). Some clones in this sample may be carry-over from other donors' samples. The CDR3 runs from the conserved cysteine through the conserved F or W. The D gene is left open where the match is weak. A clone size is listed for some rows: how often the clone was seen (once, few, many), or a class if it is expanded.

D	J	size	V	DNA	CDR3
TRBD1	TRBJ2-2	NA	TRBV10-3	TGTGCCATCGGTTCGGGACAGACTAAATCGAACACCGGGGAGCTGTTTTTT	CAIGSGQTKSNTGELFF
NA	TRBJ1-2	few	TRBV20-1	TGCAGTGCCTATCGTTCTGGGGGCTATGGCTACACCTTC	CSAYRSGGYGYTF
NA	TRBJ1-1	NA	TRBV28	TGTGCCAGCAGTTTAATAGGTCTAAATAATATGGTTCGGGGCACTGAAGCTTTCTTT	CASSLIGLNNMVRGTEAFF
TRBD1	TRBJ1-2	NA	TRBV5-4	TGTGCCAGCAGCTTGGGACAGGGGGCGGCTTCCTATGTCTACACCTTC	CASSLGQGAASYVYTF
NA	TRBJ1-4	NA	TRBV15	TGTGCCACCAGCAGAGAGGTATTAGGGTTGAATGAAAAACTGTTTTTT	CATSREVLGLNEKLFF
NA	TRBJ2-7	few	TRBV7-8	TGTGCCAGCAGTCCGGGACCGTGGACCCACGAGCAGTACTTC	CASSPGPWTHEQYF
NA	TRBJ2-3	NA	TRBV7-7	TGTGCTAGCAGCATGGTCTCCACAGATACGCAGTATTTT	CASSMVSTDTQYF
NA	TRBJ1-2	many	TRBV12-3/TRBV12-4	TGTGCCAGCAGTTTAGAGGGCCGGAATGGCTACACCTTC	CASSLEGRNGYTF
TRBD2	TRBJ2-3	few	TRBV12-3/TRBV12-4	TGTGCCAGCACCCAGCAGGGAGGGCGAAATACGCAGTATTTT	CASTQQGGRNTQYF
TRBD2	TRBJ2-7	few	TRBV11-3	TGTGCCAGCAGCTACGGACTAGATGGGGAGCAGTACTTC	CASSYGLDGEQYF
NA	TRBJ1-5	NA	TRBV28	TGTTCCAGCAGTATACTTCCGGCGGGCCAGGGGTCACGGCCCCAGCATTTT	CSSSILPAGQGSRPQHF
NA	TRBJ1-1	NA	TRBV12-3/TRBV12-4	TGTGCCAGCAGTTTGTCTTCCAACCCCCACACTGAAGCTTTCTTT	CASSLSSNPHTEAFF
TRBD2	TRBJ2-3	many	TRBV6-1	TGTGCCAGCAGTCCTACTAGCGGGGGGGCAGATACGCAGTATTTT	CASSPTSGGADTQYF
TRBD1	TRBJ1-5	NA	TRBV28	TGTGCCAGCACCCGGACAGGGAGAATGCGCAATCAGCCCCAGCATTTT	CASTRTGRMRNQPQHF
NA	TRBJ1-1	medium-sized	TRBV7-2	TGTGCCAGCAGCGGCAGGGTAATCATGAACACTGAAGCTTTCTTT	CASSGRVIMNTEAFF
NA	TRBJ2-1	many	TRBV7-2	TGTGCCAGCAGCAACGGACAACTAAAGTTGGGCTCCTACAATGAGCAGTTCTTC	CASSNGQLKLGSYNEQFF
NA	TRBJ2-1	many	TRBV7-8	TGTGCCAGCAGCTTAACTAGGAACAATGAGCAGTTCTTC	CASSLTRNNEQFF
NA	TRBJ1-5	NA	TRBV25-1	TGTGCCAGCGATAGGGGGGGTAATCAGCCCCAGCATTTT	CASDRGGNQPQHF
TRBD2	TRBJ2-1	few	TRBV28	TGTGCCAGTTTACCGGGACTACAAATCAATGAGCAGTTCTTC	CASLPGLQINEQFF
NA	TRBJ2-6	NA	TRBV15	TGTGCCACCAGCAGAGATCAGAGGGTTTCTGGGGCCAACGTCCTGACTTTC	CATSRDQRVSGANVLTF
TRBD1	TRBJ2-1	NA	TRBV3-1	TGTGCCAGCAGCCCAAGAGGACAGGCAGGTCGGCAGTTCTTC	CASSPRGQAGRQFF
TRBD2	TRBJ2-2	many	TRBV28	TGTGCCAGCAGCGGTGTAGCGGGGGGGTACACCGGGGAGCTGTTTTTT	CASSGVAGGYTGELFF